A single sample gave rise to the 8 T cell receptor beta chains below, sequenced in a study of cytomegalovirus exposure and HLA in healthy donors. This PCR relied on a set of 60 Vbeta primers and 13 Jbeta primers. Sequencing used immunoSEQ multiplex PCR; TCRdb keeps in-frame clones, though not all of them. Counted here are 150,000 to 200,000 clones, approximately 80% occurring once; the ten biggest clones make up 1.9%. Sample: PBMCs. The receptors were gathered from a man aged 18 to 29 in good health and CMV-seronegative.

The chain has TRBV5-1 and TRBJ2-7; 7 positions agree with TRBD2. The germline V gene encodes CDR1 SGHRS and CDR2 YFSETQ. V shed 3 bases, J shed 0 bases, and the junction held 9 bases outside the gene matches. The CDR3 sequence is 16 residues long. The CDR3 DNA reads TGCGCCAGCAGCTCGGCGGGGGTCAGGAGCTCCTACGAGCAGTACTTC. Translation gives CASSSAGVRSSYEQYF.

The CDR3 bases are TGTGCCAGCAGTGCCCTTTGGAGCGGCCGTGCCTACAATGAGCAGTTCTTC. Translation: CASSALWSGRAYNEQFF. The V call is TRBV6-1, the J call TRBJ2-1; tentative D call: TRBD2 (5 bases). The CDR3 has 17 amino acids. Trimming stripped 4 bases from V and 2 bases from J, with 18 bases between. CDR1 MNHNS and CDR2 SASEGT come from the germline V gene.

The chain has TRBV28 and TRBJ1-5, with 7 bases fitting TRBD1. The ends lost 7 bases at V and 4 bases at J; junction bases unmatched: 1. Germline-derived CDR1 and CDR2 are MDHEN and SYDVKM. The CDR3 runs to 12 residues. The DNA for the CDR3 is TGTGCCAGCAAACAGGGGAATCAGCCCCAGCATTTT. As protein: CASKQGNQPQHF.

The chain uses TRBV9 and TRBJ1-4; 7 nucleotides match TRBD1. Germline loops: CDR1 SGDLS, CDR2 YYNGEE. The CDR3 covers 15 residues. V dropped 3 bases and J dropped 4; count of bases not matched to a gene: 6. CDR3 sequence: CASSGGHRGNEKLFF. CDR3 nucleotide sequence: TGTGCCAGCAGCGGGGGCCACAGGGGTAATGAAAAACTGTTTTTT.

The rearrangement uses TRBV5-1 and TRBJ1-1; D gene ambiguous. This CDR3 has 13 amino acids. V was cut by 0 bases and J by 3 bases, with 6 bases left in between. Germline assignment: CDR1 SGHRS and CDR2 YFSETQ. The CDR3 region is CASSLAEDTEAFF. The CDR3 nucleotides read TGCGCCAGCAGCTTGGCCGAGGACACTGAAGCTTTCTTT. The variable domain in full, completed from reference TRBV5-1 and TRBJ1-1, reads KAGVTQTPRYLIKTRGQQVTLSCSPISGHRSVSWYQQTPGQGLQFLFEYFSETQRNKGNFPGRFSGRQFSNSRSEMNVSTLELGDSALYLCASSLAEDTEAFFGQGTRLTVV.

This chain joins TRBV4-3 and TRBJ2-1, with D tentatively TRBD1 (6 bases). CDR1 is LGHNA, CDR2 YSLEER, per germline. There are 14 residues in the CDR3. V was clipped by 1 base and J by 4 bases, with 8 bases between them. CDR3 protein: CASSQADRYNEQFF. CDR3 sequence (DNA): TGCGCCAGCAGCCAAGCGGACAGATACAATGAGCAGTTCTTC.

The V call is TRBV13, the J call TRBJ2-7; TRBD2 matches at 7 bases. V lost 5 bases and J lost 1; bases outside the gene matches: 8. Per the germline V gene, CDR1 is PRHDT and CDR2 is FYEKMQ (reference sequence). This CDR3 has 15 amino acids. CDR3 bases: TGTGCCAGCAGCACCTCGACTAGCAGTTCCTACGAGCAGTACTTC. This sequence encodes CASSTSTSSSYEQYF.

The table lists this clone with a few counts. This chain links TRBV6-5 with TRBJ2-1, with 10 bases identical to TRBD2. V was pared by 1 base and J by 6 bases, with 3 bases of the junction left unmatched. CDR3 size: 15 residues. Germline V lookup: CDR1 MNHEY, CDR2 SVGAGI. The CDR3 is CASSYWTSGLNEQFF. The CDR3 DNA reads as TGTGCCAGCAGTTACTGGACTAGCGGTCTCAATGAGCAGTTCTTC.